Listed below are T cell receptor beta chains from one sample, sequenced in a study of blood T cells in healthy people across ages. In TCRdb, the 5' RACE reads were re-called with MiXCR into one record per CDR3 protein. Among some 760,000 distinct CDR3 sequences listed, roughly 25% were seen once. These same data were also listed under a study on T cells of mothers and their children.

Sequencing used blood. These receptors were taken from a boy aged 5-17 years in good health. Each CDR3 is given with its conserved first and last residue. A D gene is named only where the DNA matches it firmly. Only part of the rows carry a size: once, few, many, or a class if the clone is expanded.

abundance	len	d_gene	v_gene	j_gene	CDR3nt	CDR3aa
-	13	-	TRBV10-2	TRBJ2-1	TGCGCCACCCGGCTGGACTCCTACAATGAGCAGTTCTTC	CATRLDSYNEQFF
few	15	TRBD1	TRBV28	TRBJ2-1	TGTGCCAGCAGAACATATGGGACAGTCTACAATGAGCAGTTCTTC	CASRTYGTVYNEQFF
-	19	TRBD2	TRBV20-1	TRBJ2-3	TGCAGTGCTAGAGATCTCCGGCTAGCGGGAGGGAGGGGCACAGATACGCAGTATTTT	CSARDLRLAGGRGTDTQYF
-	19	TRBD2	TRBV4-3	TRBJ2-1	TGCGCCAGCAGCCAAGACGGACTAGCGGGAGGAGGCTCCTACAATGAGCAGTTCTTC	CASSQDGLAGGGSYNEQFF
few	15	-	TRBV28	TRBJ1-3	TGTGCCAGCAGTTTAAGGCGGATCTCTGGAAACACCATATATTTT	CASSLRRISGNTIYF
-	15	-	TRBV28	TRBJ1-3	TGTGCCAGCAGATTAGACGGTTACTCTGGAAACACCATATATTTT	CASRLDGYSGNTIYF
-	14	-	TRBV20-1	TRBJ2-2	TGCAGTGCTAGAAGGACTCCGAACACCGGGGAGCTGTTTTTT	CSARRTPNTGELFF
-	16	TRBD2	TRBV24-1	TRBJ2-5	TGTGCCACCAGCCCTGGACTAGCGGGAGGACTGGAGACCCAGTACTTC	CATSPGLAGGLETQYF
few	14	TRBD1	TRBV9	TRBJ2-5	TGTGCCAGCAGCGTAGCAGGGGGAAAAGAGACCCAGTACTTC	CASSVAGGKETQYF
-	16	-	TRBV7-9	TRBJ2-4	TGTGCCAGCAGCAGCCGTCGGGCTCTAGCCAAAAACATTCAGTACTTC	CASSSRRALAKNIQYF
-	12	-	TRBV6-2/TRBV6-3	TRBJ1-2	TGTGCCAGCCGGGAGCAGGCCTATGGCTACACCTTC	CASREQAYGYTF
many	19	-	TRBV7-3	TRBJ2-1	TGTGCCAGCAGCTTATTGCCGGCCGGGGACTCGCTCTCGTACAATGAGCAGTTCTTC	CASSLLPAGDSLSYNEQFF
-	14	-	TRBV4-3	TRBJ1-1	TGCGCCAGCAGCCAAGTGGCGGGTCCCACTGAAGCTTTCTTT	CASSQVAGPTEAFF
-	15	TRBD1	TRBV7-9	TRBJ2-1	TGTGCCAGCAGCCCCGGGACAGGGGCTCGTAATGAGCAGTTCTTC	CASSPGTGARNEQFF
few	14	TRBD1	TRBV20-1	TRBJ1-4	TGCAGTGCCGTAGCAGGGGGACCTAATGGAAAACTGTTTTTT	CSAVAGGPNGKLFF
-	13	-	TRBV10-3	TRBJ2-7	TGTGCCATTCAAGCGGACATCTCCTACGAGCAGTACTTC	CAIQADISYEQYF
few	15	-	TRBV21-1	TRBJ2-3	TGTGCCAGGGGGGCAAACGGAAGGGTTGCAGATACGCAGTATTTT	CARGANGRVADTQYF
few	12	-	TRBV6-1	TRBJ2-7	TGTGCCAGCAGTGCGGACGACGACGAGCAGTACTTC	CASSADDDEQYF
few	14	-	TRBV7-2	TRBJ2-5	TGTGCCAGCAGCTTAGCGGGGGGGCGGCAGACCCAGTACTTC	CASSLAGGRQTQYF
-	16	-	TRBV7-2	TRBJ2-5	TGTGCCAGCAGCTTAGGGGGGATAGGGAGACAAGAGACCCAGTACTTC	CASSLGGIGRQETQYF
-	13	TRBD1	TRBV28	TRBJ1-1	TGTGCCAGCGACCCGGGACAGGGAGTCAGAGCTTTCTTT	CASDPGQGVRAFF
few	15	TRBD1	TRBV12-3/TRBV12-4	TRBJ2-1	TGTGCCAGCAGCCAGGGACAGGGGAACTACAATGAGCAGTTCTTC	CASSQGQGNYNEQFF
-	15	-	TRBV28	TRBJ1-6	TGTGCCAGCAGTTCCCAGGTACTGCTAAATTCACCCCTCCACTTT	CASSSQVLLNSPLHF